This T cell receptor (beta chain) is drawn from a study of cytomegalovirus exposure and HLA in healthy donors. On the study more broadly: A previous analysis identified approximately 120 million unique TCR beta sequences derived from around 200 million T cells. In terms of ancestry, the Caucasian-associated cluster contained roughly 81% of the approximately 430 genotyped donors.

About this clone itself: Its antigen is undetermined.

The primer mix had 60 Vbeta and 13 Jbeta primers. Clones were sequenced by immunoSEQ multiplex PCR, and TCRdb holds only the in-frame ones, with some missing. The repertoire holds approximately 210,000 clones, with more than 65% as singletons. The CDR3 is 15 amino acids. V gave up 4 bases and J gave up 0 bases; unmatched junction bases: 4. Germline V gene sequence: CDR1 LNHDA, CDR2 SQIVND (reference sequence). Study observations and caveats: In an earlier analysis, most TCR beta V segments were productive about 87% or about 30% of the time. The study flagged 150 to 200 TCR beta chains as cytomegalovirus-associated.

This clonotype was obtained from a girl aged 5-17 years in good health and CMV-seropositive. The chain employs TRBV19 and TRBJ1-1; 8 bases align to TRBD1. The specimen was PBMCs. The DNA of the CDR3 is TGTGCCAGTAGTACTGCGACAGGGGTGAACACTGAAGCTTTCTTT. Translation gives CASSTATGVNTEAFF. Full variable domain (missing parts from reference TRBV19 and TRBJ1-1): DGGITQSPKYLFRKEGQNVTLSCEQNLNHDAMYWYRQDPGQGLRLIYYSQIVNDFQKGDIAEGYSVSREKKESFPLTVTSAQKNPTAFYLCASSTATGVNTEAFFGQGTRLTVV.